This T cell receptor (beta chain) came from a study of Ad26.COV2.S vaccination and SARS-CoV-2 variants. Broader study findings: Breadth, reportedly substantial, characterized the spike-specific CD8+ and CD4+ T cell responses after vaccination.

Germline CDR1 LNHDA, CDR2 SQIVND (reference sequence). CDR3 length: 15 residues. V gave up 8 bases and J gave up 7 bases; unmatched junction bases: 12. As for this clone: Its cognate antigen is unknown.

The data were produced by immunoSEQ multiplex PCR, yet TCRdb's version contains in-frame clones alone and is incomplete. The sample includes hundreds of thousands of clones, roughly nine tenths of them seen just once. Sequencing was performed on peripheral blood, taken after recovery from COVID-19. V gene TRBV19 combines with J gene TRBJ1-1, with TRBD1 matching 11 bases. The source is a human donor who had recovered from COVID-19. CDR3 sequence reads: CASANGQGAFNEAFF. DNA of the CDR3: TGTGCCAGTGCGAACGGACAGGGGGCATTTAATGAAGCTTTCTTT.